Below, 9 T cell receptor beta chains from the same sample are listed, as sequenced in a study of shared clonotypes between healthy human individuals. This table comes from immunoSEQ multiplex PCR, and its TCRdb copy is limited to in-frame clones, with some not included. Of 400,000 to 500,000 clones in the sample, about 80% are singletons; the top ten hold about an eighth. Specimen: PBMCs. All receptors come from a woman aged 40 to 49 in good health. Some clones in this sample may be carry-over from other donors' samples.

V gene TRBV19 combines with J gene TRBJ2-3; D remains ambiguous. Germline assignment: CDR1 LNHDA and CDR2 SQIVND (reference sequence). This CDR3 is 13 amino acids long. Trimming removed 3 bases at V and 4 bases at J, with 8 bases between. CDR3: CASSISWADTQYF. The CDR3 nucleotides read TGTGCCAGTAGTATTTCGTGGGCAGATACGCAGTATTTT.

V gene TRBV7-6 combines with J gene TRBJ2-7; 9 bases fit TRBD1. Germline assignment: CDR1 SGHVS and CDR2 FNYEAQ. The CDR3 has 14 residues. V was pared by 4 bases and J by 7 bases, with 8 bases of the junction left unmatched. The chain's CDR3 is CASSSGTGLGEQYF. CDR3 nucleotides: TGTGCCAGCAGCTCCGGGACAGGGTTGGGTGAGCAGTACTTC. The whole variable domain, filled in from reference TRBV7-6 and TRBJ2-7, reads GAGVSQSPRYKVTKRGQDVALRCDPISGHVSLYWYRQALGQGPEFLTYFNYEAQQDKSGLPNDRFSAERPEGSISTLTIQRTEQRDSAMYRCASSSGTGLGEQYFGPGTRLTVT.

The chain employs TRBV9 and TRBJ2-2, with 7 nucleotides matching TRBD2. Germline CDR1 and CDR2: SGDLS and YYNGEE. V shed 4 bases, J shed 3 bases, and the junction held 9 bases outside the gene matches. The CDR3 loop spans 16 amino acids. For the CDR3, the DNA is TGTGCCAGCAGCCCAGGACGGGGGGACCACACCGGGGAGCTGTTTTTT. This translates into CASSPGRGDHTGELFF.

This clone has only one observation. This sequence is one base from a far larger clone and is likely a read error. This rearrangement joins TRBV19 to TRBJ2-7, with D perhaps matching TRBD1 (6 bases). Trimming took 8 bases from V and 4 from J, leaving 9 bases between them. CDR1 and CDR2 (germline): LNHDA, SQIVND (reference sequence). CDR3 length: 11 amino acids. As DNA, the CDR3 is TGTGCCAGTGATAGGGGGTACGAGCAGTACTTC. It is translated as CASDRGYEQYF.

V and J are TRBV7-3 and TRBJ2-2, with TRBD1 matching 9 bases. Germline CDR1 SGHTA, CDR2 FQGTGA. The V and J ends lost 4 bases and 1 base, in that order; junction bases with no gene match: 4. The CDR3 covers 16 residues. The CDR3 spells CASSSQGAKNTGELFF. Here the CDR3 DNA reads TGTGCCAGCAGCTCACAGGGGGCAAAGAACACCGGGGAGCTGTTTTTT.

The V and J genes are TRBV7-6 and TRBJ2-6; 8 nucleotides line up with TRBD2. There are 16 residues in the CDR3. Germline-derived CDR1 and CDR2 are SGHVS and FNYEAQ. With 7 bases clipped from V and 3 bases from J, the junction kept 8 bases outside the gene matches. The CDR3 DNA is TGTGCCAGCAAACTAGCGGTGGGCTTTGGGGCCAACGTCCTGACTTTC. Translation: CASKLAVGFGANVLTF.

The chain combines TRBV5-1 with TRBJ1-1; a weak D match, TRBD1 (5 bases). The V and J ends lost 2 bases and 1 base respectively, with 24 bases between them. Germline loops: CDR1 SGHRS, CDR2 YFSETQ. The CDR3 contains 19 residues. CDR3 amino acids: CASSFESGRWGAGNTEAFF. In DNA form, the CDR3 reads TGCGCCAGCAGCTTCGAATCGGGCAGGTGGGGCGCCGGGAACACTGAAGCTTTCTTT.

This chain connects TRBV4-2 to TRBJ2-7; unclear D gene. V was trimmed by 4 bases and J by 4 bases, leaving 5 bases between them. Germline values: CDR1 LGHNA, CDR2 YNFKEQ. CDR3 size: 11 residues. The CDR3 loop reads CASSRYYEQYF. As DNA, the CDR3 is TGTGCCAGCAGCCGCTATTACGAGCAGTACTTC.

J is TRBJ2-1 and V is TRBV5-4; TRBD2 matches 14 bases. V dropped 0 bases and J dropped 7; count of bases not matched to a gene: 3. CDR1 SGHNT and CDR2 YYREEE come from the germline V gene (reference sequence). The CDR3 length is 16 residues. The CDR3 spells CASSLGLAGGLNEQFF. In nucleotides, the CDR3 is TGTGCCAGCAGCTTGGGACTAGCGGGAGGGCTTAATGAGCAGTTCTTC.